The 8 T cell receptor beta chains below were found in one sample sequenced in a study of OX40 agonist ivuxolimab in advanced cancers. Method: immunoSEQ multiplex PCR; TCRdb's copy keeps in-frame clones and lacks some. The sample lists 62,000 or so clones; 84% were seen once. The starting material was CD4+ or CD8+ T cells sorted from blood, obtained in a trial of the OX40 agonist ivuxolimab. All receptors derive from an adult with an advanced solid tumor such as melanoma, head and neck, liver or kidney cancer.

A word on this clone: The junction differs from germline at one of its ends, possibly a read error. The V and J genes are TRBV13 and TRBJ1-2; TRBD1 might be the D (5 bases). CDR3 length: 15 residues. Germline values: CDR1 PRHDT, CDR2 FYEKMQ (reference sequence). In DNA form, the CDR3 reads TGTGCCAGCAGCTCGATGTCCGGGACTAAATATGGCTACACCTTC. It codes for CASSSMSGTKYGYTF.

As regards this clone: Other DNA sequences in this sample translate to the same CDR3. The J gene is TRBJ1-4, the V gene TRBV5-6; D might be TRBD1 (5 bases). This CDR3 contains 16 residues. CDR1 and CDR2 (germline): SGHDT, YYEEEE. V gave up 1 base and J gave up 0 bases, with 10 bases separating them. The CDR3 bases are TGTGCCAGCAGCTTGTCAGGGACGGCAACTAATGAAAAACTGTTTTTT. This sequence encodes CASSLSGTATNEKLFF. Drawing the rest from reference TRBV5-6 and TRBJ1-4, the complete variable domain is DAGVTQSPTHLIKTRGQQVTLRCSPKSGHDTVSWYQQALGQGPQFIFQYYEEEERQRGNFPDRFSGHQFPNYSSELNVNALLLGDSALYLCASSLSGTATNEKLFFGSGTQLSVL.

The CDR3: CASSPYRGPSAYEQYF. The DNA for the CDR3 is TGTGCCAGCAGCCCTTACAGGGGGCCGTCGGCCTACGAGCAGTACTTC. The chain has TRBV7-8 and TRBJ2-7; 9 bases map to TRBD1. This CDR3 has 16 residues. The germline CDR1 and CDR2 sequences are SGHVS and FQNEAQ. V was pared by 5 bases and J by 2 bases, with 10 bases of the junction left unmatched.

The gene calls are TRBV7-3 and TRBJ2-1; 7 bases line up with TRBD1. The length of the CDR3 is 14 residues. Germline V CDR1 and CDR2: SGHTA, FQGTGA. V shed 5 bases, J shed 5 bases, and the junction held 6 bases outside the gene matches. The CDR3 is CASSQGQRNNEQFF. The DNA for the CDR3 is TGTGCCAGCAGCCAGGGACAGAGAAACAATGAGCAGTTCTTC.

CDR3 region: CASSLAAENTGELFF. The CDR3 DNA reads TGTGCCAGCAGCTTGGCCGCGGAGAACACCGGGGAGCTGTTTTTT. This sequence joins TRBV5-4 and TRBJ2-2; D gene unclear. There are 15 residues in the CDR3. Germline CDR1 is SGHNT and CDR2 is YYREEE (reference sequence). V was clipped by 0 bases and J by 1 base, with 7 bases between them.

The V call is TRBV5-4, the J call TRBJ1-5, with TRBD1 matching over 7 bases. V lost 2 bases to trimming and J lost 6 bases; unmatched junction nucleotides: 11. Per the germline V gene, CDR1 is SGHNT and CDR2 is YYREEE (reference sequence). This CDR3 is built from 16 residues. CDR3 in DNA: TGTGCCAGCAGCTTAGTAGGGGGCGGTATCGGTCAGCCCCAGCATTTT. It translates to CASSLVGGGIGQPQHF.

CDR3 in DNA: TGTGCCAGCAGTGTAGGCAGGAGGTACGAGCAGTACTTC. It translates to CASSVGRRYEQYF. The V and J genes are TRBV2 and TRBJ2-7; D is perhaps TRBD2 (5 bases). Trimming took off 4 bases at V and 4 bases at J, with 11 bases between the two ends. CDR1 and CDR2 from the germline V gene are SNHLY and FYNNEI. The length of the CDR3 is 13 residues.

The CDR3 sequence is CASSLTGSNYGYTF. In nucleotides, the CDR3 is TGTGCCAGCAGCTTAACAGGGAGCAACTATGGCTACACCTTC. This chain uses TRBV7-9 with TRBJ1-2; tentatively, D is TRBD1 (6 bases). CDR1 is SEHNR, CDR2 FQNEAQ, per germline (reference sequence). The CDR3 sequence is 14 residues long. The ends were cut back, 2 bases at V and 2 bases at J, with 9 bases in the middle.